The 14 T cell receptor beta chains below were found in one sample sequenced in a study of cytomegalovirus exposure and HLA in healthy donors. This PCR relied on a set of 60 Vbeta primers and 13 Jbeta primers. Only in-frame clones appear in the TCRdb table, and some are missing; sequencing was by immunoSEQ multiplex PCR. The sample has 75,000 to 85,000 clones. The material sequenced was PBMCs. The receptors stem from a man aged 50-59 years in good health and CMV-seronegative.

The rearrangement joins TRBV6-5 to TRBJ2-7, with 8 bases that match TRBD1. V trimming: 0 bases; J trimming: 2 bases; junction bases outside the gene matches: 3. The CDR3 is made up of 15 amino acids. The germline V gene has CDR1 MNHEY and CDR2 SVGAGI. DNA for the CDR3: TGTGCCAGCAGTTACTCGGGACAGGACGCCTACGAGCAGTACTTC. This encodes CASSYSGQDAYEQYF.

The CDR3 reads CATGTGNTGELFF. CDR3 nucleotide sequence: TGCGCCACCGGGACAGGGAACACCGGGGAGCTGTTTTTT. The chain links TRBV5-1 to TRBJ2-2; 8 bases match TRBD1. This CDR3 spans 13 amino acids. CDR1 SGHRS and CDR2 YFSETQ come from the germline V gene. V lost 9 bases to trimming and J lost 1 base; unmatched junction nucleotides: 2.

The chain carries TRBV10-3 and TRBJ2-1; 7 positions agree with TRBD2. Germline trimming cut 5 bases from V and 9 bases from J; bases unmatched to any gene: 7. The CDR3 spans 13 residues. Germline V CDR1 and CDR2: ENHRY, SYGVKD. CDR3 sequence: CAISQDREGEQFF. The CDR3, as DNA: TGTGCCATCAGTCAAGATAGGGAGGGTGAGCAGTTCTTC.

The J gene is TRBJ2-7, the V gene TRBV7-6; 8 bases match TRBD1. With V trimmed by 4 bases and J by 0 bases, 8 bases remained unmatched. Looked up from germline, CDR1 is SGHVS and CDR2 is FNYEAQ. This CDR3 spans 16 amino acids. The chain's CDR3 is CASSSSTGVSSYEQYF. CDR3 bases: TGTGCCAGCAGCTCATCGACAGGGGTAAGCTCCTACGAGCAGTACTTC.

The chain combines TRBV4-2 with TRBJ2-1; TRBD2 agrees at 9 bases. The CDR3 loop spans 17 amino acids. V trimming: 0 bases; J trimming: 9 bases; junction bases outside the gene matches: 12. The germline V gene has CDR1 LGHNA and CDR2 YNFKEQ. The CDR3 reads CASSQDSWAGGHREQFF. The CDR3 DNA follows: TGTGCCAGCAGCCAAGATAGTTGGGCGGGGGGGCATCGTGAGCAGTTCTTC.

The rearrangement uses TRBV2 and TRBJ1-1; 8 bases match TRBD1. Germline-derived CDR1 and CDR2 are SNHLY and FYNNEI. The CDR3 spans 14 residues. Germline trimming cut 5 bases from V and 4 bases from J; bases unmatched to any gene: 6. CDR3 bases: TGTGCCAGCAGTATGACAGGGGCCGGCACTGAAGCTTTCTTT. Translated, it gives CASSMTGAGTEAFF.

The rearrangement links TRBV28 to TRBJ1-1, with unresolved D. The V end lost 1 base, the J end lost 6 bases, and 18 bases lay between the germline ends. The CDR3 sequence is 16 residues long. Germline V gene sequence: CDR1 MDHEN, CDR2 SYDVKM. In nucleotides, the CDR3 is TGTGCCAGCAGTTTATACGTGACTTCCGTAATCCCTGAAGCTTTCTTT. It translates to CASSLYVTSVIPEAFF.

The chain is built from TRBV4-2 and TRBJ1-1, with D perhaps matching TRBD1 (6 bases). The ends were cut back, 4 bases at V and 0 bases at J, with 12 bases in the middle. The length of the CDR3 is 15 residues. Looked up from germline, CDR1 is LGHNA and CDR2 is YNFKEQ. CDR3 sequence (DNA): TGTGCCAGCAGCCCTACGGGACAAATGAACACTGAAGCTTTCTTT. Translation: CASSPTGQMNTEAFF.

V is TRBV7-3 and J is TRBJ2-5; 9 bases fit TRBD2. This CDR3 has 15 amino acids. Germline V gene data show CDR1 as SGHTA and CDR2 as FQGTGA. After removal of 2 bases from V and 5 bases from J, the junction contained 6 bases not matched to a gene. CDR3 in DNA: TGTGCCAGCAGCTTAGGCGGGGGGGCGGCTGAGACCCAGTACTTC. Its protein product is CASSLGGGAAETQYF.

The rearrangement links TRBV6-6 to TRBJ1-3; D uncertain. The CDR3 is 14 amino acids. V was pared by 5 bases and J by 3 bases, with 11 bases between. The germline V gene has CDR1 MNHNY and CDR2 SVGAGI (reference sequence). The CDR3 spells CASSNPSVGNTIYF. CDR3 sequence (DNA): TGTGCCAGCAGTAACCCCTCGGTTGGAAACACCATATATTTT.

V is TRBV6-5 and J is TRBJ2-7; D not certain. V was shortened by 0 bases and J by 3 bases, with 6 bases between the two germline ends. Germline values: CDR1 MNHEY, CDR2 SVGAGI. The CDR3 totals 13 residues. CDR3 sequence reads: CASSYSRSYEQYF. The CDR3 coding sequence is TGTGCCAGCAGTTACTCTAGGAGCTACGAGCAGTACTTC.

V is TRBV29-1 and J is TRBJ1-5, with 7 bases fitting TRBD1. J lost 1 base, V lost 5 bases, and 5 bases had no gene match. The CDR3 is 14 amino acids. CDR1 and CDR2 from the germline V gene are SQVTM and ANQGSEA. The CDR3 DNA sequence: TGCAGCGTTTGGACAGGAGCAAGCAATCAGCCCCAGCATTTT. This sequence encodes CSVWTGASNQPQHF.

This rearrangement joins TRBV4-2 to TRBJ2-6, with TRBD1 identical over 8 bases. This CDR3 is 16 amino acids long. J was trimmed by 2 bases and V by 4 bases; bases with no gene match: 4. CDR1 and CDR2 (germline): LGHNA, YNFKEQ. The CDR3 DNA sequence: TGTGCCAGCAGCCGCGGACAGGGAGCTGGGGCCAACGTCCTGACTTTC. It is translated as CASSRGQGAGANVLTF.

The gene calls are TRBV29-1 and TRBJ2-3; D may be TRBD2 (5 bases). The length of the CDR3 is 11 residues. Germline V gene data show CDR1 as SQVTM and CDR2 as ANQGSEA. The V end lost 7 bases, the J end lost 7 bases, and 12 bases lay between the germline ends. CDR3 DNA sequence: TGCAGCGCTGCTGAGGGAAATACGCAGTATTTT. This sequence encodes CSAAEGNTQYF.